This T cell receptor (beta chain) derives from a study of cytomegalovirus exposure and HLA in healthy donors. A multiplex PCR was run with 60 Vbeta primers and 13 Jbeta primers. Measured with immunoSEQ multiplex PCR; TCRdb has only the in-frame clones, and not every one. The sample yields fewer than 250,000 clones, 76% seen once. Germline CDR1 SGHAT, CDR2 FQNNGV. The germline V and J ends were trimmed by 5 bases and 5 bases, with 13 bases remaining between them. The CDR3 length is 13 residues. Sequencing was performed on PBMCs. This sequence joins TRBV11-2 and TRBJ2-7, with D unclear. The sequence came from a man between 18 and 29 years old in good health and CMV-seronegative. The CDR3 DNA sequence: TGTGCCAGCAGCCCCAGGTTCATCAACGAGCAGTACTTC. Its protein product is CASSPRFINEQYF.